A selection of T cell receptor beta chains follows, all from one sample in a study of T-cell memory formation after mild COVID-19. TCRdb processed the 5' RACE reads anew with MiXCR; each CDR3 protein has one entry. The profile shows hundreds of thousands of distinct CDR3 sequences, 15% to 20% of them singletons. Source material: PBMCs or a T cell subset sorted from them (not recorded which). These receptors were collected from an adult woman who had mild COVID-19 (a few samples of this study predate the infection). Cell type and time point are not known. CDR3s include the opening cysteine and the closing phenylalanine or tryptophan. D genes are given only for firm matches. Only some rows state a clone size, as once, few, many or a class for expanded clones.

clone size	V gene	J gene	D gene	CDR3 protein	CDR3 DNA
few	TRBV29-1	TRBJ1-2	TRBD1	CSVRTGLTGNYGYTF	TGCAGCGTCCGCACGGGGTTGACAGGGAACTATGGCTACACCTTC
many	TRBV12-3/TRBV12-4	TRBJ2-7	-	CASSQAGGGDEQYF	TGTGCCAGCAGCCAGGCCGGGGGTGGGGACGAGCAGTACTTC
few	TRBV19	TRBJ2-4	-	CASSIAPAFIQYF	TGTGCCAGTAGTATTGCGCCGGCGTTCATTCAGTACTTC
-	TRBV5-4	TRBJ2-7	-	CASSYRDGLREQYF	TGTGCCAGCAGCTACCGGGACGGGCTACGAGAGCAGTACTTC
many	TRBV29-1	TRBJ2-1	-	CSVGTTVEQFF	TGCAGCGTTGGGACCACGGTTGAGCAGTTCTTC
few	TRBV27	TRBJ2-3	-	CASRDPRGGTDTQYF	TGTGCCAGCAGGGACCCCAGGGGCGGCACAGATACGCAGTATTTT
-	TRBV5-1	TRBJ1-1	-	CASSHNTEAFF	TGCGCCAGCAGCCATAACACTGAAGCTTTCTTT
-	TRBV20-1	TRBJ2-5	TRBD2	CSAPGGGSGTQYF	TGCAGTGCCCCGGGAGGGGGGTCGGGGACCCAGTACTTC
-	TRBV21-1	TRBJ2-7	-	CASSKVGTAVREQYF	TGTGCCAGCAGCAAAGTGGGGACGGCCGTCCGGGAGCAGTACTTC
-	TRBV14	TRBJ1-2	TRBD1	CASSRQGIGYTF	TGTGCCAGCAGCCGACAGGGGATTGGCTACACCTTC
-	TRBV28	TRBJ2-3	TRBD2	CASSRTSIRTDTQYF	TGTGCCAGCAGTAGGACTAGCATCAGGACAGATACGCAGTATTTT
few	TRBV6-5	TRBJ1-3	TRBD1	CASSPGGSLLGDGNTIYF	TGTGCCAGCAGTCCAGGGGGCTCCCTCCTCGGGGATGGAAACACCATATATTTT
-	TRBV7-9	TRBJ2-1	TRBD1	CASSLAGRQGVGNEQFF	TGTGCCAGCAGCTTAGCCGGACGACAGGGAGTCGGGAATGAGCAGTTCTTC
-	TRBV29-1	TRBJ2-3	TRBD2	CSVDYLVLAGKTDTQYF	TGCAGCGTTGACTACCTCGTGCTAGCGGGTAAAACAGATACGCAGTATTTT
-	TRBV29-1	TRBJ2-3	-	CSVDLGDTQYF	TGCAGCGTTGATCTAGGGGATACGCAGTATTTT
few	TRBV20-1	TRBJ1-2	TRBD1	CSATRWGQRGKDYGYTF	TGCAGTGCGACTCGTTGGGGACAGCGAGGGAAGGACTATGGCTACACCTTC
few	TRBV5-1	TRBJ1-2	-	CASSSGTLYGYTF	TGCGCCAGCAGCTCTGGGACGCTATATGGCTACACCTTC
-	TRBV12-3/TRBV12-4	TRBJ2-1	TRBD2	CASSPGSGGAAGNEQFF	TGTGCCAGCAGCCCCGGGAGCGGGGGGGCCGCGGGCAATGAGCAGTTCTTC
many	TRBV10-3	TRBJ1-4	-	CAISDKGGYEKLFF	TGTGCCATCAGTGACAAGGGGGGTTATGAAAAACTGTTTTTT
many	TRBV5-1	TRBJ2-1	TRBD1	CASSLVTGTYNEQFF	TGCGCCAGCAGCTTAGTGACAGGGACCTACAATGAGCAGTTCTTC
few	TRBV21-1	TRBJ1-5	-	CASSKGQERYSNQPQHF	TGTGCCAGCAGCAAAGGACAGGAGCGGTATAGCAATCAGCCCCAGCATTTT
-	TRBV30	TRBJ1-6	TRBD1	CAWQDRGSPLHF	TGTGCCTGGCAGGACAGGGGTTCACCCCTCCACTTT
-	TRBV7-9	TRBJ2-1	TRBD2	CASGGTSGIYEQFF	TGTGCCAGCGGTGGGACTAGCGGGATCTATGAGCAGTTCTTC
few	TRBV4-1	TRBJ2-3	-	CASQILAGSTDTQYF	TGCGCCAGCCAGATTCTCGCGGGGAGCACAGATACGCAGTATTTT